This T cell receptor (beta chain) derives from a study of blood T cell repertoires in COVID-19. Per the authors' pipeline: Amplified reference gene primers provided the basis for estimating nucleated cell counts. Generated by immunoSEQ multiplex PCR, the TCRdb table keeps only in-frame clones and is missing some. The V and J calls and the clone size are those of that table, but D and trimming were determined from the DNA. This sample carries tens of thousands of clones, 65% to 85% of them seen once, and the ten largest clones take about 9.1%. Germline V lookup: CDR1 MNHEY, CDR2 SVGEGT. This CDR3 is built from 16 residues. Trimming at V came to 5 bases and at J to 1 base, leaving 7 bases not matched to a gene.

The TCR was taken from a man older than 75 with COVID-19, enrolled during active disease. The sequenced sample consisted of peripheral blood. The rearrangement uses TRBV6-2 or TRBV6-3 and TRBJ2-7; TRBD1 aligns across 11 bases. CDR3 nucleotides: TGTGCCAGCAGTAACGCCGGGACAGGGGGATCCTACGAGCAGTACGTC. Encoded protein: CASSNAGTGGSYEQYV.